Below, 22 T cell receptor beta chains from the same sample are listed, as sequenced in a study of shared clonotypes between healthy human individuals. Profiled with immunoSEQ multiplex PCR; TCRdb holds only in-frame clones, not every one. Of over a million clones listed, roughly 96% are singletons. The sample was naive CD4+ T cells sorted from blood. Specified subset: CD45RA+ positively selected. The receptors originated from a man in his thirties or forties in good health.

This clone was picked up a small number of times. Within the sample, other DNA sequences also encode this same CDR3. The V call is TRBV18, the J call TRBJ2-2, with a tentative D call TRBD1 (5 bases). The CDR3 is 14 residues long. Germline lookup yields CDR1 KGHSH and CDR2 LQKENI. V was cut by 3 bases and J by 0 bases, with 5 bases left in between. In DNA, the CDR3 is TGTGCCAGCTCACCGACAGCGAACACCGGGGAGCTGTTTTTT. Its translation is CASSPTANTGELFF.

The chain is built from TRBV15 and TRBJ1-1; 8 positions match TRBD1. This CDR3 region has 19 residues. Germline V CDR1 and CDR2: LNHNV, YYDKDF (reference sequence). The J segment lost 5 bases and the V segment lost 0 bases, leaving 17 bases of the junction unmatched. The CDR3 protein is CATSRDLAAAGGAVTEAFF. The CDR3 bases are TGTGCCACCAGCAGAGATCTCGCAGCGGCAGGGGGCGCGGTGACTGAAGCTTTCTTT.

This chain uses TRBV5-1 with TRBJ2-1; 8 positions agree with TRBD2. The CDR3 runs 13 residues. Germline V gene lookup returns CDR1 SGHRS and CDR2 YFSETQ. Trimming took 0 bases from V and 13 from J; bases not matched to a gene: 6. CDR3 protein: CASSLASAGDQFF. The CDR3 nucleotides read TGCGCCAGCAGCTTGGCCTCAGCGGGAGATCAGTTCTTC.

This clone was found once. This chain connects TRBV13 to TRBJ1-2; D is unresolved. Germline V gene lookup returns CDR1 PRHDT and CDR2 FYEKMQ (reference sequence). The V end was cut by 5 bases, the J end by 3 bases, with 10 bases between. The CDR3 loop spans 13 amino acids. Here the CDR3 DNA reads TGTGCCAGCAGCCTGTCTCGCTACTATGGCTACACCTTC. The encoded protein is CASSLSRYYGYTF.

This rearrangement joins TRBV2 to TRBJ1-5, with D perhaps matching TRBD1 (5 bases). The V end lost 2 bases, the J end lost 5 bases, and 13 bases lay between the germline ends. The CDR3 runs 15 residues. CDR1 SNHLY and CDR2 FYNNEI come from the germline V gene. CDR3 nucleotide sequence: TGTGCCAGCAGTGAAACGGGACCGTCGTATCAGCCCCAGCATTTT. Protein: CASSETGPSYQPQHF.

This clone was seen a single time. The V call is TRBV5-6, the J call TRBJ2-5; either TRBD1 or TRBD2 may fit D (5 bases each). Per the germline V gene, CDR1 is SGHDT and CDR2 is YYEEEE. The CDR3 spans 14 residues. V gave up 5 bases and J gave up 0 bases, with 11 bases separating them. DNA of the CDR3: TGTGCCAGCAGTGGGACCCAATACCAAGAGACCCAGTACTTC. It translates to CASSGTQYQETQYF.

This clone was seen just once. This sequence joins TRBV11-2 and TRBJ2-7; D might be TRBD1 (6 bases). Germline V CDR1 and CDR2: SGHAT, FQNNGV. The CDR3 contains 16 residues. V gave up 5 bases and J gave up 1 base, with 18 bases separating them. CDR3 loop: CASSPTFRQESYEQYF. CDR3 sequence (DNA): TGTGCCAGCAGCCCTACATTTCGACAGGAGTCCTACGAGCAGTACTTC.

The V and J genes are TRBV28 and TRBJ1-4; D unclear. Germline lookup yields CDR1 MDHEN and CDR2 SYDVKM. Trimming removed 5 bases from V and 2 bases from J, with 15 bases in between. The CDR3 extends over 16 amino acids. The CDR3 bases are TGTGCCAGCAGTCCCCAAGAAGGGCTGACTAATGAAAAACTGTTTTTT. Its protein is CASSPQEGLTNEKLFF.

This chain joins TRBV5-4 and TRBJ1-1; D is unclear. The CDR3 spans 13 residues. Per germline, CDR1 SGHNT and CDR2 YYREEE (reference sequence). V shed 4 bases and J shed 1 base, with 8 bases lying between them. The CDR3 reads CASSADQNTEAFF. CDR3 coding DNA: TGTGCCAGCAGCGCCGATCAGAACACTGAAGCTTTCTTT.

The chain has TRBV10-3 and TRBJ2-7, with a possible D match to TRBD2 (5 bases). Trimming took 8 bases from V and 3 from J, leaving 17 bases between them. The CDR3 has 14 amino acids. Germline CDR1 reads ENHRY; CDR2 reads SYGVKD. For the CDR3, the DNA is TGTGCCATCCAAGATCGGGGTCCCGGCTACGAGCAGTACTTC. This translates into CAIQDRGPGYEQYF.

The chain uses TRBV27 and TRBJ1-5; 8 bases map to TRBD1. CDR1 is MNHEY, CDR2 SMNVEV, per germline (reference sequence). The CDR3 runs 15 residues. With 8 bases clipped from V and 2 bases from J, the junction kept 8 bases outside the gene matches. CDR3 DNA sequence: TGTGCCAGCCGGCGGACAGGGAAGGGCAATCAGCCCCAGCATTTT. It specifies CASRRTGKGNQPQHF.

The genes are TRBV30 and TRBJ2-7, with TRBD2 identical over 12 bases. V lost 2 bases to trimming and J lost 6 bases; unmatched junction nucleotides: 11. Germline V gene lookup returns CDR1 GTSNPN and CDR2 SVGIG (reference sequence). CDR3 length: 16 residues. The CDR3, as DNA: TGTGCCTGGAGTAGCCTAGCGGGAGGGGGGGTGAGCGAGCAGTACTTC. This codes for CAWSSLAGGGVSEQYF.

This clone was detected once. The V and J genes are TRBV2 and TRBJ2-3; TRBD2 matches 9 bases. The trim removed 7 bases at V and 4 bases at J, leaving 6 bases unmatched. CDR1 SNHLY and CDR2 FYNNEI come from the germline V gene. The CDR3 has 14 amino acids. The CDR3 is CASNAGGGADTQYF. DNA of the CDR3: TGTGCCAGCAATGCGGGAGGGGGGGCAGATACGCAGTATTTT.

This sequence joins TRBV9 and TRBJ2-7; 7 nucleotides agree with TRBD1. The CDR3 length is 15 residues. The germline V gene has CDR1 SGDLS and CDR2 YYNGEE. V shed 0 bases, J shed 6 bases, and the junction held 9 bases outside the gene matches. The CDR3 spells CASSVVGGAYGEQYF. The CDR3 bases are TGTGCCAGCAGCGTAGTAGGGGGCGCGTATGGCGAGCAGTACTTC.

Concerning this clone: Other DNA sequences in this sample translate to the same CDR3. This rearrangement joins TRBV7-2 to TRBJ2-7; 12 nucleotides align to TRBD2. CDR3 size: 15 residues. Trimming took 5 bases from V and 4 from J; bases not matched to a gene: 6. Germline assignment: CDR1 SGHTA and CDR2 FQGNSA. This chain's CDR3 is CASSPLTSGRYEQYF. For the CDR3, the DNA is TGTGCCAGCAGCCCACTGACTAGCGGGAGATACGAGCAGTACTTC.

A word on this clone: Other DNA sequences in the sample encode the same CDR3. This chain joins TRBV2 and TRBJ2-7; no clear D. The V gene lost 2 bases and the J gene lost 2 bases, with 4 bases spanning the gap. Per germline, CDR1 SNHLY and CDR2 FYNNEI. This CDR3 spans 12 amino acids. The chain's CDR3 is CASSETPYEQYF. Here the CDR3 DNA reads TGTGCCAGCAGTGAAACTCCCTACGAGCAGTACTTC.

This chain uses TRBV29-1 with TRBJ2-7; D is ambiguous. The V end was cut by 1 base, the J end by 3 bases, with 10 bases between. The germline CDR1 and CDR2 sequences are SQVTM and ANQGSEA. This CDR3 has 13 residues. CDR3 coding DNA: TGCAGCGTTGAAGGTCGGTTTCGCTACGAGCAGTACTTC. Translating gives CSVEGRFRYEQYF.

This clone was observed a handful of times. This sequence joins TRBV25-1 and TRBJ1-3; 8 nucleotides match TRBD1. CDR3 length: 15 residues. J was trimmed by 2 bases and V by 3 bases; bases with no gene match: 3. CDR1 and CDR2 (germline): MGHDK, SYGVNS. CDR3 loop: CASSDPTGAGNTIYF. The CDR3 region has the DNA TGTGCCAGCAGTGACCCGACAGGGGCTGGAAACACCATATATTTT.

V usage is TRBV10-1 and J usage is TRBJ2-3; TRBD2 aligns across 10 bases. The CDR3 totals 14 residues. CDR1 and CDR2 from the germline V gene are WNHNN and SYGVQD (reference sequence). V shed 4 bases, J shed 4 bases, and the junction held 2 bases outside the gene matches. The CDR3 is CASSASGRSDTQYF. The CDR3 DNA reads TGCGCCAGCAGTGCTAGCGGGAGATCAGATACGCAGTATTTT.

CDR3 DNA: TGTGCCAGCAGCGTAGAGGAACTAGTCTTTTTATCTGAGCAGTTCTTC. Translating it yields CASSVEELVFLSEQFF. The chain is built from TRBV9 and TRBJ2-1; TRBD2 might be the D (5 bases). CDR1 is SGDLS, CDR2 YYNGEE, per germline. CDR3 length: 16 amino acids. V gave up 0 bases and J gave up 9 bases, with 19 bases separating them.

About this clone: Other DNA sequences in the sample encode the same CDR3. This chain connects TRBV7-3 to TRBJ1-1, with 7 bases lining up with TRBD1. V trimming: 5 bases; J trimming: 5 bases; junction bases outside the gene matches: 8. The CDR3 extends over 14 amino acids. Germline-derived CDR1 and CDR2 are SGHTA and FQGTGA. The CDR3 protein is CASSPQGMGTEAFF. The CDR3 region has the DNA TGTGCCAGCAGCCCACAGGGGATGGGAACTGAAGCTTTCTTT. Complete variable domain (other parts from reference TRBV7-3 and TRBJ1-1): GAGVSQTPSNKVTEKGKYVELRCDPISGHTALYWYRQSLGQGPEFLIYFQGTGAADDSGLPNDRFFAVRPEGSVSTLKIQRTERGDSAVYLCASSPQGMGTEAFFGQGTRLTVV.

V gene TRBV2 combines with J gene TRBJ1-1; 7 bases are shared with TRBD1. The CDR3 runs 14 residues. From germline, CDR1 is SNHLY and CDR2 FYNNEI. J gave up 6 bases and V 3 bases, and 7 bases lay outside the gene matches. CDR3 in DNA: TGTGCCAGCAGTGACCAGACAGGGCGCCCTGAAGCTTTCTTT. Translation gives CASSDQTGRPEAFF.